This T cell receptor beta chain was sequenced in a study of response to subunit inactivated influenza vaccine. TCRdb fed the RT-PCR reads into MiXCR, producing one record per CDR3 protein. The sample shows more than 450,000 distinct CDR3 sequences, 6.5% to 8% of them seen only once. The V and J ends lost 5 bases and 9 bases respectively, with 14 bases between them. The CDR3 consists of 12 residues. Study-wide results and limits: T cells newly recruited by each seasonal influenza vaccination are few, the authors suggested.

There are many counts of this clonotype. The antigen is undetermined. The chain joins TRBV12-3 or TRBV12-4 to TRBJ2-7; D gene ambiguous. Sample: PBMCs from blood, taken approximately 25 months after vaccination. This receptor was identified in a man in his fifties or sixties who received an inactivated influenza vaccine. DNA of the CDR3: TGTGCCAGCAGTCCCCATCGAGGTTTGCAGTACTTC. Amino acids: CASSPHRGLQYF.